This T cell receptor (beta chain) is from a study of CD8+ T cells in alopecia areata. About the study: Treated patients received oral tofacitinib, 5 to 10 mg twice daily. Whole-study findings and limits: In scalp samples, resident alphabeta T cells of normal skin are also sequenced. Possibly because of HLA-related factors, TCR sharing was less clear across patients than in mice.

Notes on this clone: Its cognate antigen is unknown.

The treatment was: oral pan-JAK inhibitor, 5-10 mg twice daily. Alopecia areata patients had lesional scalp punch biopsies and peripheral blood taken from them. Investigators isolated RNA and reverse transcribed it into cDNA to act as the sequencing template. This table comes from immunoSEQ multiplex PCR, and its TCRdb copy is limited to in-frame clones, with some not included. In the table there are roughly 100,000 clones, roughly 47% of which are singletons. Material: CD8+ T cells sorted from blood, obtained at week 24, from a patient treated with tofacitinib. The source is a human donor with alopecia areata.

CDR3 coding DNA: TGTGCCAGCAGCTTTGACAGGGGGCTTGAAGCTTTCTTT. It encodes CASSFDRGLEAFF. The J gene is TRBJ1-1, the V gene TRBV7-9; 10 nucleotides agree with TRBD1. Looked up from germline, CDR1 is SEHNR and CDR2 is FQNEAQ (reference sequence). V shed 3 bases, J shed 7 bases, and the junction held 2 bases outside the gene matches. There are 13 residues in the CDR3. Drawing the rest from reference TRBV7-9 and TRBJ1-1, the complete variable domain is DTGVSQNPRHKITKRGQNVTFRCDPISEHNRLYWYRQTLGQGPEFLTYFQNEAQLEKSRLLSDRFSAERPKGSFSTLEIQRTEQGDSAMYLCASSFDRGLEAFFGQGTRLTVV.